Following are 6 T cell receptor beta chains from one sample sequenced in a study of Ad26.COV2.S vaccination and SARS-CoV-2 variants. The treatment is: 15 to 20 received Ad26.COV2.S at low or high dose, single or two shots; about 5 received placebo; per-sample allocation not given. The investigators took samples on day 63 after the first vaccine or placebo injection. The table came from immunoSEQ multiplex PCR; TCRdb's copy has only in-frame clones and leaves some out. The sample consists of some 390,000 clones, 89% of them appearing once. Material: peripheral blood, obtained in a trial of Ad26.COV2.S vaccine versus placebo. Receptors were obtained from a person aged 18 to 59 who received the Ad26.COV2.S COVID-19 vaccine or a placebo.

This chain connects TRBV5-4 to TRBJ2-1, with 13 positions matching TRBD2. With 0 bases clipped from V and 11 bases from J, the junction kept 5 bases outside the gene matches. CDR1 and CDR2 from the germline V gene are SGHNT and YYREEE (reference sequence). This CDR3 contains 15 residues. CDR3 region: CASSLELAGGRQQFF. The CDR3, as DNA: TGTGCCAGCAGCTTGGAACTAGCGGGAGGGCGGCAGCAGTTCTTC.

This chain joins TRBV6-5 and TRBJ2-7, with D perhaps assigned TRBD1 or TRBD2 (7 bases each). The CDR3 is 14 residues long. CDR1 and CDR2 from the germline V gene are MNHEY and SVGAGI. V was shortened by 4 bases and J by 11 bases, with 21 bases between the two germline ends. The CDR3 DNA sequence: TGTGCCAGCAGTTTCTCAGGGGGGAGGGCAAACGAGTACTTC. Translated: CASSFSGGRANEYF.

The CDR3 DNA follows: TGCAGTGCCCCCGGACGTAGTGAAGCTTTCTTT. Translation: CSAPGRSEAFF. This chain uses TRBV20-1 with TRBJ1-1; D remains ambiguous. There are 11 residues in the CDR3. From germline, CDR1 is DFQATT and CDR2 SNEGSKA (reference sequence). V lost 6 bases and J lost 7, with 12 bases in between.

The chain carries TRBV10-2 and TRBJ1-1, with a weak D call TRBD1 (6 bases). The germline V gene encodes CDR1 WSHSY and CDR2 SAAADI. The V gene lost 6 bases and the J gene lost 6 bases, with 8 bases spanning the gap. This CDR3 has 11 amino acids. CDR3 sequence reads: CASRGGAEAFF. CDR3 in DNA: TGCGCCAGCAGAGGGGGAGCTGAAGCTTTCTTT.

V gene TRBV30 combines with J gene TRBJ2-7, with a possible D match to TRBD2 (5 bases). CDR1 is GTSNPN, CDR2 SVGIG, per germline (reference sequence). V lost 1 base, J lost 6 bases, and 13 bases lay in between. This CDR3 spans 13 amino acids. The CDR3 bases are TGTGCCTGGAGTGCCACTAGTGTGGGCGAGCAGTACTTC. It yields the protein CAWSATSVGEQYF.

This CDR3 is CASSLLQGAGEKLFF. In DNA form, the CDR3 reads TGTGCCAGCAGTTTATTGCAGGGGGCAGGAGAAAAACTGTTTTTT. This chain links TRBV28 with TRBJ1-4, with 8 bases lining up with TRBD1. V shed 1 base, J shed 8 bases, and the junction held 6 bases outside the gene matches. This CDR3 region has 15 residues. Per the germline V gene, CDR1 is MDHEN and CDR2 is SYDVKM.